The sequence of this TCR beta chain was determined in a study of blood T cell repertoires in COVID-19. Study context: The analysed material was cDNA or gDNA that came from T cells, B-cell-depleted T cells, or PBMCs.

Original handling: Scientists estimated how many nucleated cells there were by amplifying reference gene primers. Some clones are missing from TCRdb's copy, which holds only in-frame ones; the method was immunoSEQ multiplex PCR. That table gives V, J and clone size, and the DNA gave D and trimming. The repertoire holds around 100,000 clones, with approximately 84% as singletons. CDR3 length equals 11 residues. The germline V gene has CDR1 DFQATT and CDR2 SNEGSKA (reference sequence). V was trimmed by 6 bases and J by 1 base, leaving 6 bases between them. The source of this sequence is a man aged 40-55 years with active or convalescent COVID-19. This chain links TRBV20-1 with TRBJ1-2; D remains ambiguous. The sequencing input was peripheral blood. In DNA form, the CDR3 reads TGCAGTGCCTCGTTTAACTATGGCTACACCTTC. This encodes CSASFNYGYTF.